The clone carrying this T cell receptor (beta chain) was observed a handful of times. These data originate in a study of T cell repertoires in cytomegalovirus infection. CDR1 LNHDA and CDR2 SQIVND come from the germline V gene (reference sequence). The CDR3 consists of 18 residues. V was clipped by 4 bases and J by 4 bases, with 23 bases between them. In TCRdb, the reads were re-called with MiXCR into one record per CDR3 protein. Seen here are roughly 230,000 distinct CDR3 sequences, 9% to 15% observed once, and the top ten hold under 2%. Sequencing input: PBMCs. The TCR sequence derives from a human donor in good health (CMV status not recorded). Some clones in this sample may be carry-over from other donors' samples. The chain joins TRBV19 to TRBJ2-1; D might be TRBD1 or TRBD2, each matching 5 bases. The chain's CDR3 is CASSRLRDRLTPYNEQFF. The CDR3 region has the DNA TGTGCCAGTAGTAGACTACGGGACCGTCTAACCCCTTACAATGAGCAGTTCTTC.